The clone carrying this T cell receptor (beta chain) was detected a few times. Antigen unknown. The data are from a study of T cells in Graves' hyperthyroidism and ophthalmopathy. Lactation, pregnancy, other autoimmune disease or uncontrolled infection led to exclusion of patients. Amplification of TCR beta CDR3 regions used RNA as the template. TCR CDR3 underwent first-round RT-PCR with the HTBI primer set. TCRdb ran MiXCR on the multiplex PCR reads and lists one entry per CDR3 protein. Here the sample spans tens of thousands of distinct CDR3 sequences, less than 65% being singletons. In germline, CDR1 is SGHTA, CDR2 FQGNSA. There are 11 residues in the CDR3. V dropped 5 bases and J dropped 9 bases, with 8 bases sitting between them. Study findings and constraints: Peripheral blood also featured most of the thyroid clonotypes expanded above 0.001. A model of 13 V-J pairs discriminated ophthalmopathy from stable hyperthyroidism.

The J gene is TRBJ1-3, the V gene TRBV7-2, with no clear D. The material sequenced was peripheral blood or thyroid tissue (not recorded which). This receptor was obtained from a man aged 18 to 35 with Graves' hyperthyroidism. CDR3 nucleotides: TGTGCCAGCAGCCTGGACTCCACCATATATTTT. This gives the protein CASSLDSTIYF. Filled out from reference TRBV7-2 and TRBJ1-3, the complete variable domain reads GAGVSQSPSNKVTEKGKDVELRCDPISGHTALYWYRQSLGQGLEFLIYFQGNSAPDKSGLPSDRFSAERTGGSVSTLTIQRTQQEDSAVYLCASSLDSTIYFGEGSWLTVV.